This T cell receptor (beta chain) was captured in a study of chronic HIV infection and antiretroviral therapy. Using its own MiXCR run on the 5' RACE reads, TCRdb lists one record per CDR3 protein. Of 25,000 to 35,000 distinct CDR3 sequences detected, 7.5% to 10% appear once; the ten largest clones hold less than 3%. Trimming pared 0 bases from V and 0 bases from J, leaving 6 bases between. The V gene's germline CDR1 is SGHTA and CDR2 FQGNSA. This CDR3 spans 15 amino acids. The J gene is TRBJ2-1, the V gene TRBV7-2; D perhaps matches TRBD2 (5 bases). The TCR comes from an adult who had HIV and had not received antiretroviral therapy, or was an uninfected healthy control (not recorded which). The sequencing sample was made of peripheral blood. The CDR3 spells CASSLAGISYNEQFF. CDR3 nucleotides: TGTGCCAGCAGCTTAGCCGGGATCTCCTACAATGAGCAGTTCTTC. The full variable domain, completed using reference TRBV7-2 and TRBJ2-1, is GAGVSQSPSNKVTEKGKDVELRCDPISGHTALYWYRQSLGQGLEFLIYFQGNSAPDKSGLPSDRFSAERTGGSVSTLTIQRTQQEDSAVYLCASSLAGISYNEQFFGPGTRLTVL.